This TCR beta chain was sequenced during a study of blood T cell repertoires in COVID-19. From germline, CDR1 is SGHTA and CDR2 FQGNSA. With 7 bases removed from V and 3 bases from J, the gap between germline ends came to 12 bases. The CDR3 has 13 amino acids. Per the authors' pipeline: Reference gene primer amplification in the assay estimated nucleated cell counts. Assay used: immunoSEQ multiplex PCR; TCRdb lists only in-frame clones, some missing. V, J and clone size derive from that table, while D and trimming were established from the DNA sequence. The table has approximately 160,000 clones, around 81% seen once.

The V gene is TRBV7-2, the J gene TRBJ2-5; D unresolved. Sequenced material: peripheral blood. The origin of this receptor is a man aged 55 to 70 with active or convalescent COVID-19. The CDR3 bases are TGTGCCAGCACCCCGCGCAGCGAAGAGACCCAGTACTTC. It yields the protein CASTPRSEETQYF.